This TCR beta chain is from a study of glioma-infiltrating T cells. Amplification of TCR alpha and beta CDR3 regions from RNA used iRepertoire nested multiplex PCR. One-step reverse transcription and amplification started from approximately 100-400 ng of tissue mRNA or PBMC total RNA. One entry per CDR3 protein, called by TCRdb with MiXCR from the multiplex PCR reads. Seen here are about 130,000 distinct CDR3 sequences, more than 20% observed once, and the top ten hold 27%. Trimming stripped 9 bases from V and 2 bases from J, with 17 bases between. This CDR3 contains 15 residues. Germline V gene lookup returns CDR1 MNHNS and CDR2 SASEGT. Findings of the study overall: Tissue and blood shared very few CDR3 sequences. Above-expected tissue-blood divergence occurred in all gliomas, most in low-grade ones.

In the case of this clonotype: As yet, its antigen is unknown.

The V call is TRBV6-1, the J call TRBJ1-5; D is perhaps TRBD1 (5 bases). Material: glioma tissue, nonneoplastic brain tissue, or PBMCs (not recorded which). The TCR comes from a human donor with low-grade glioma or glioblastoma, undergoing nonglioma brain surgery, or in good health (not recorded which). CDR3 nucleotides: TGTGCCAGTAGAAATACGGGGGAGGGCAATCAGCCCCAGCATTTT. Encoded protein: CASRNTGEGNQPQHF.